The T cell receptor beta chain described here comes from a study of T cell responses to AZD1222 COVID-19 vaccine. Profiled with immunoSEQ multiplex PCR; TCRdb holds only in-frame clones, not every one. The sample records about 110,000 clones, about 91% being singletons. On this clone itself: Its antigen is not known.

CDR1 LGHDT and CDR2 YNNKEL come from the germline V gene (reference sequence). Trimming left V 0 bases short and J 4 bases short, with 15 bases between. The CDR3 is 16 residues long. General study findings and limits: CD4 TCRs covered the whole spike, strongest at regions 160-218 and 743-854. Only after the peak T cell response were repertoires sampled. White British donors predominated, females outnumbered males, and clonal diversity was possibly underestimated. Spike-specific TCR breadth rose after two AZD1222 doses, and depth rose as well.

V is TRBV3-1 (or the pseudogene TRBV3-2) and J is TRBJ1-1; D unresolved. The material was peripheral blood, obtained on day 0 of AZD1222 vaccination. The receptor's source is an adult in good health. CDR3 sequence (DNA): TGTGCCAGCAGCCAAGACCAATCGAACGGAGTCACTGAAGCTTTCTTT. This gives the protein CASSQDQSNGVTEAFF.